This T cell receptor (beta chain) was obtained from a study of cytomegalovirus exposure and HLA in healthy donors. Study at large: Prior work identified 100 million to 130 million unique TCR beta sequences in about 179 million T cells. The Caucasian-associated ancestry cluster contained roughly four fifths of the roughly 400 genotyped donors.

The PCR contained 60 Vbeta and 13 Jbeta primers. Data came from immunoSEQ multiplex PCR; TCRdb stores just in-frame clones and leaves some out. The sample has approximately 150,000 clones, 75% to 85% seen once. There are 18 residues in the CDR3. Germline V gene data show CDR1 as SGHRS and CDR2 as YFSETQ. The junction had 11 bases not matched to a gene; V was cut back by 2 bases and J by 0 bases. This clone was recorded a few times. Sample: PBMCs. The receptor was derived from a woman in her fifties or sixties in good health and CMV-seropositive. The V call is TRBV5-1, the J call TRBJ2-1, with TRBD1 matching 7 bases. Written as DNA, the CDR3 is TGCGCCAGCAGCTTACTTAACAGGGGCCTGAGCTCCTACAATGAGCAGTTCTTC. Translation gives CASSLLNRGLSSYNEQFF.